These 26 T cell receptor beta chains were sequenced from one sample in a study of blood T cell repertoires in COVID-19. The method was immunoSEQ multiplex PCR; TCRdb's version includes in-frame clones alone and lacks a portion of them. The sample consists of tens of thousands of clones, around 81% of them appearing once. Sequenced material: peripheral blood. These receptors were taken from a human donor in a cohort sampled during active COVID-19.

V is TRBV5-1 and J is TRBJ2-7; D ambiguous. The CDR3 totals 14 residues. V was trimmed by 0 bases and J by 3 bases, leaving 10 bases between them. Germline V gene sequence: CDR1 SGHRS, CDR2 YFSETQ. The CDR3 loop reads CASSLAAQNYEQYF. Written as DNA, the CDR3 is TGCGCCAGCAGCTTGGCCGCACAGAACTACGAGCAGTACTTC.

The chain recombines TRBV6-1 with TRBJ1-2; 8 bases line up with TRBD1. In germline, CDR1 is MNHNS, CDR2 SASEGT. The CDR3 contains 15 residues. The ends lost 2 bases at V and 4 bases at J; junction bases unmatched: 6. The CDR3 protein is CASSERGTGIYGYTF. The CDR3 nucleotides read TGTGCCAGCAGTGAACGGGGGACAGGAATCTATGGCTACACCTTC.

V is TRBV4-1 and J is TRBJ1-2, with a possible D match to TRBD1 (6 bases). Deletions cut 1 base from V and 0 bases from J, with 9 bases between. Germline V CDR1 and CDR2: MGHRA, YSYEKL. The CDR3 runs to 15 residues. CDR3 sequence (DNA): TGCGCCAGCAGCCAAGGGACAGCTACTAACTATGGCTACACCTTC. This sequence encodes CASSQGTATNYGYTF.

The chain employs TRBV30 and TRBJ1-2; tentative D call: TRBD1 (6 bases). With 4 bases removed from V and 6 bases from J, the gap between germline ends came to 9 bases. The CDR3 sequence is 11 residues long. Germline CDR1 reads GTSNPN; CDR2 reads SVGIG (reference sequence). This CDR3 is CAWNRVHGYTF. In nucleotides, the CDR3 is TGTGCCTGGAACAGGGTGCATGGCTACACCTTC.

About this clone itself: A junction boundary mismatches the germline segment, possibly from a read error. The V and J genes are TRBV12-5 and TRBJ2-5, with a possible D match to TRBD2 (5 bases). The CDR3 is made up of 14 amino acids. In germline, CDR1 is LGHNT, CDR2 FRNRAP. DNA of the CDR3: TGTGCTAGTGGTTTGGAGGGTTCACTAGGGCCCAGCAACTTC. Its translation is CASGLEGSLGPSNF.

The V and J genes are TRBV4-3 and TRBJ1-5, with D maybe TRBD1 (5 bases). CDR1 and CDR2 from the germline V gene are LGHNA and YSLEER. The CDR3 covers 15 residues. Trimming left V 2 bases short and J 4 bases short, with 12 bases between. DNA for the CDR3: TGCGCCAGCAGCCAAAGGGTCGGGGGTAATCAGCCCCAGCATTTT. Residues: CASSQRVGGNQPQHF.

The gene calls are TRBV5-1 and TRBJ2-1, with TRBD2 matching over 9 bases. CDR1 is SGHRS, CDR2 YFSETQ, per germline. The V segment lost 4 bases and the J segment 2 bases; nucleotides outside the gene matches: 7. The CDR3 is 16 residues long. CDR3 sequence (DNA): TGCGCCAGCAGCGACTCCTGGACTAGCGCCTACAATGAGCAGTTCTTC. Protein: CASSDSWTSAYNEQFF.

This chain uses TRBV5-8 with TRBJ2-3; D gene uncertain. Between the trimmed V and J ends, which lost 0 bases and 5 bases, there was a span of 10 bases. Germline CDR1 and CDR2: SGHTS and YDEGEE. This CDR3 contains 14 residues. CDR3 amino acids: CASSLGIVGDTQYF. CDR3 coding DNA: TGTGCCAGCAGCTTGGGAATAGTTGGAGATACGCAGTATTTT.

The DNA for the CDR3 is TGTGCCAGCAGTTACTCCAGCGGGGGGGCCAACAATGAGCAGTTCTTC. Residues: CASSYSSGGANNEQFF. The chain is built from TRBV6-2 or TRBV6-3 and TRBJ2-1; 10 positions match TRBD2. The CDR3 length is 16 residues. Germline V gene data show CDR1 as MNHEY and CDR2 as SVGEGT. The J segment lost 5 bases and the V segment lost 0 bases, leaving 4 bases of the junction unmatched.

The chain combines TRBV18 with TRBJ1-1; D is possibly TRBD1 (6 bases). With 8 bases removed from V and 3 bases from J, the gap between germline ends came to 13 bases. This CDR3 has 13 residues. From germline, CDR1 is KGHSH and CDR2 LQKENI. The CDR3 DNA follows: TGTGCCAGCCACAGGGCGGGGGACACTGAAGCTTTCTTT. This translates into CASHRAGDTEAFF.

The CDR3 sequence: CASSIVSSYNSPLHF. The CDR3 DNA is TGTGCCAGTAGTATTGTGAGCTCCTATAATTCACCCCTCCACTTT. The genes are TRBV19 and TRBJ1-6; D is unresolved. Germline-derived CDR1 and CDR2 are LNHDA and SQIVND (reference sequence). This CDR3 comprises 15 residues. The V end lost 3 bases, the J end lost 0 bases, and 6 bases lay between the germline ends.

By share, this clone ranks as large (0.1 to 1%). This rearrangement joins TRBV5-1 to TRBJ1-1; D ambiguous. Germline V lookup: CDR1 SGHRS, CDR2 YFSETQ. With 4 bases removed from V and 1 base from J, the gap between germline ends came to 17 bases. The CDR3 is 16 amino acids. This chain's CDR3 is CASSPWSPRENTEAFF. The DNA of the CDR3 is TGCGCCAGCAGCCCCTGGTCGCCGCGCGAGAACACTGAAGCTTTCTTT.

This clone was seen more than once but under ten times. The J gene is TRBJ2-3, the V gene TRBV5-1; 8 nucleotides align to TRBD2. The CDR3 contains 14 residues. Germline CDR1 SGHRS, CDR2 YFSETQ. The V segment lost 4 bases and the J segment 1 base; nucleotides outside the gene matches: 2. CDR3 residues: CASSARGGTDTQYF. CDR3 nucleotide sequence: TGCGCCAGCAGCGCGCGGGGGGGCACAGATACGCAGTATTTT. The whole variable domain, filled in from reference TRBV5-1 and TRBJ2-3, reads KAGVTQTPRYLIKTRGQQVTLSCSPISGHRSVSWYQQTPGQGLQFLFEYFSETQRNKGNFPGRFSGRQFSNSRSEMNVSTLELGDSALYLCASSARGGTDTQYFGPGTRLTVL.

This clone was seen a handful of times. The chain employs TRBV19 and TRBJ1-5; 7 bases are a match to TRBD1. CDR1 and CDR2 from the germline V gene are LNHDA and SQIVND (reference sequence). The CDR3 has 17 amino acids. J was trimmed by 1 base and V by 2 bases; bases with no gene match: 8. The DNA for the CDR3 is TGTGCCAGTAGTATAACCCCGGGACAGCGGAGCAATCAGCCCCAGCATTTT. Translated, it gives CASSITPGQRSNQPQHF.

This clone was recorded only once. The J gene is TRBJ2-1, the V gene TRBV9; TRBD1 matches at 7 bases. The trim removed 0 bases at V and 9 bases at J, leaving 3 bases unmatched. There are 13 residues in the CDR3. Germline CDR1 and CDR2: SGDLS and YYNGEE. The DNA for the CDR3 is TGTGCCAGCAGCGTAGAGGGGGCAGGTGAGCAGTTCTTC. Translation gives CASSVEGAGEQFF. The variable domain in full, with the rest retrieved from reference TRBV9 and TRBJ2-1, is DSGVTQTPKHLITATGQRVTLRCSPRSGDLSVYWYQQSLDQGLQFLIQYYNGEERAKGNILERFSAQQFPDLHSELNLSSLELGDSALYFCASSVEGAGEQFFGPGTRLTVL.

This clone was detected only a few times. V is TRBV28 and J is TRBJ2-5; TRBD1 matches at 9 bases. With 6 bases clipped from V and 7 bases from J, the junction kept 15 bases outside the gene matches. The CDR3 sequence is 16 residues long. Germline V gene sequence: CDR1 MDHEN, CDR2 SYDVKM. The CDR3, as DNA: TGTGCCAGCAGCCCGCCCCCCTGGACAGGGGACGGGACCCAGTACTTC. Its translation: CASSPPPWTGDGTQYF.

CDR3 loop: CASSLSGTSGYNEQFF. The CDR3 DNA is TGTGCCAGCAGCTTAAGTGGGACTAGCGGCTACAATGAGCAGTTCTTC. This rearrangement joins TRBV7-3 to TRBJ2-1; 11 bases fit TRBD2. V shed 1 base and J 3 bases; nucleotides not matched to a gene: 2. Germline V lookup: CDR1 SGHTA, CDR2 FQGTGA. This CDR3 has 16 amino acids.

V gene TRBV24-1 combines with J gene TRBJ2-5; no definite D call. Germline loops: CDR1 KGHDR, CDR2 SFDVKD. The CDR3 extends over 13 amino acids. Between the trimmed V and J ends, which lost 4 bases and 0 bases, there was a span of 5 bases. Written as DNA, the CDR3 is TGTGCCACCAGTGACATTGACCAAGAGACCCAGTACTTC. It specifies CATSDIDQETQYF.

The rearrangement links TRBV19 to TRBJ1-5, with TRBD1 as a possible D gene (5 bases). The CDR3 is 14 amino acids. V was pared by 3 bases and J by 5 bases, with 11 bases between. The V gene's germline CDR1 is LNHDA and CDR2 SQIVND (reference sequence). CDR3 sequence (DNA): TGTGCCAGTAGTATCGCAGGGTACGATCAGCCCCAGCATTTT. This gives the protein CASSIAGYDQPQHF.

The rearrangement joins TRBV7-3 to TRBJ2-3, with a tentative D call TRBD2 (6 bases). Germline V gives CDR1 SGHTA, CDR2 FQGTGA. The CDR3 has 14 residues. V gave up 2 bases and J gave up 2 bases, with 8 bases separating them. The CDR3 DNA follows: TGTGCCAGCAGCTTAGCGGGGTTCACAGATACGCAGTATTTT. Amino acid sequence: CASSLAGFTDTQYF.

The gene calls are TRBV3-1 (or the pseudogene TRBV3-2) and TRBJ2-1; weak D call: TRBD2 (5 bases). Germline V gene sequence: CDR1 LGHDT, CDR2 YNNKEL (reference sequence). The CDR3 has 15 residues. V shed 5 bases and J shed 1 base, with 12 bases lying between them. For the CDR3, the DNA is TGTGCCAGCAGCGAAACGCGGGTTTCCTACAATGAGCAGTTCTTC. Its translation is CASSETRVSYNEQFF.

The J gene is TRBJ2-5, the V gene TRBV24-1; 12 nucleotides line up with TRBD2. The CDR3 totals 16 residues. J was trimmed by 5 bases and V by 4 bases; bases with no gene match: 7. Germline values: CDR1 KGHDR, CDR2 SFDVKD. The CDR3 protein is CATSEGGLAGYETQYF. The CDR3 DNA reads TGTGCCACCAGTGAGGGCGGACTAGCGGGGTATGAGACCCAGTACTTC.

The chain employs TRBV25-1 and TRBJ2-1; D is uncertain. V was clipped by 6 bases and J by 8 bases, with 14 bases between them. This CDR3 is built from 13 residues. CDR1 and CDR2 (germline): MGHDK, SYGVNS. DNA for the CDR3: TGTGCCAGCAGCCTCTCCCCCCGGGATGAGCAGTTCTTC. This encodes CASSLSPRDEQFF.

The chain has TRBV10-2 and TRBJ2-5; possible D gene TRBD1, 7 bases. Per the germline V gene, CDR1 is WSHSY and CDR2 is SAAADI. The germline V and J ends were trimmed by 7 bases and 5 bases, with 17 bases remaining between them. The CDR3 loop spans 14 amino acids. The CDR3: CASTQGGGSETQYF. In DNA form, the CDR3 reads TGCGCCAGCACCCAAGGAGGGGGCAGCGAGACCCAGTACTTC.

DNA of the CDR3: TGTGCCACCAGTCAGGGAGGCGGACAAGATACGCAGTATTTT. It encodes CATSQGGGQDTQYF. J is TRBJ2-3 and V is TRBV24-1, with D perhaps TRBD2 (6 bases). Germline CDR1 reads KGHDR; CDR2 reads SFDVKD. Trimming removed 6 bases at V and 5 bases at J, with 14 bases between. The CDR3 length is 14 residues.

This chain links TRBV6-2 or TRBV6-3 with TRBJ2-1, with D unclear. CDR3 length: 16 amino acids. The germline V gene encodes CDR1 MNHEY and CDR2 SVGEGT. The germline V and J ends were trimmed by 0 bases and 2 bases, with 11 bases remaining between them. CDR3 amino acids: CASSYSITAPYNEQFF. In DNA, the CDR3 is TGTGCCAGCAGTTACTCGATTACAGCCCCCTACAATGAGCAGTTCTTC.